The 24 T cell receptor beta chains in this list originate from one sample, sequenced in a study of cytomegalovirus exposure and HLA in healthy donors. PCR used 60 Vbeta primers and 13 Jbeta primers. The data were produced by immunoSEQ multiplex PCR, yet TCRdb's version contains in-frame clones alone and is incomplete. The sample contains over 150,000 clones, 80% of which appear only once. The specimen sequenced was PBMCs. The receptors come from a man in his thirties or forties in good health and CMV-seropositive.

This clone was seen a single time. The chain joins TRBV2 to TRBJ2-3; tentatively, D is TRBD2 (5 bases). The CDR3 consists of 15 residues. The germline V and J ends were trimmed by 1 base and 7 bases, with 15 bases remaining between them. Per the germline V gene, CDR1 is SNHLY and CDR2 is FYNNEI. CDR3 protein: CASSEGGPSTNTQYF. The CDR3 nucleotides are TGTGCCAGCAGTGAAGGAGGACCTAGCACGAATACGCAGTATTTT. The full variable domain, its missing parts supplied by reference TRBV2 and TRBJ2-3, is EPEVTQTPSHQVTQMGQEVILRCVPISNHLYFYWYRQILGQKVEFLVSFYNNEISEKSEIFDDQFSVERPDGSNFTLKIRSTKLEDSAMYFCASSEGGPSTNTQYFGPGTRLTVL.

The rearrangement uses TRBV11-3 and TRBJ2-5; TRBD2 is a possible D gene (6 bases). Per germline, CDR1 SGHNT and CDR2 YENEEA. The CDR3 is made up of 14 amino acids. Trimming shortened V by 3 bases and J by 2 bases, and 10 bases separated the two germline ends. The CDR3 sequence is CASSFGGTQETQYF. CDR3 sequence (DNA): TGTGCCAGCAGCTTTGGCGGGACTCAAGAGACCCAGTACTTC.

The gene calls are TRBV4-2 and TRBJ1-2; D call uncertain. Germline V gene sequence: CDR1 LGHNA, CDR2 YNFKEQ. Deletions cut 3 bases from V and 9 bases from J, with 5 bases between. The CDR3 totals 10 residues. CDR3 region: CASSHRRYTF. Written as DNA, the CDR3 is TGTGCCAGCAGCCACCGTCGCTACACCTTC.

This clone was picked up one time. V and J are TRBV7-3 and TRBJ2-3; 8 bases map to TRBD2. The germline gives CDR1 SGHTA, CDR2 FQGTGA. This CDR3 has 14 residues. J lost 4 bases, V lost 4 bases, and 4 bases had no gene match. The CDR3 sequence is CASSYRAGADTQYF. The CDR3 DNA reads TGTGCCAGCAGCTATCGAGCGGGAGCAGATACGCAGTATTTT.

V is TRBV5-1 and J is TRBJ2-1; tentatively, D is TRBD1 (5 bases). Germline V lookup: CDR1 SGHRS, CDR2 YFSETQ. V lost 0 bases and J 2 bases, leaving 9 bases between the germline ends. The CDR3 extends over 15 amino acids. The CDR3 reads CASSLGQGTYNEQFF. In nucleotides, the CDR3 is TGCGCCAGCAGCTTGGGGCAGGGAACCTACAATGAGCAGTTCTTC.

This sequence joins TRBV5-8 and TRBJ2-3, with 7 positions matching TRBD2. CDR1 and CDR2 from the germline V gene are SGHTS and YDEGEE. CDR3 length equals 15 residues. J was trimmed by 1 base and V by 2 bases; bases with no gene match: 4. The CDR3 loop is CASSLSLAGTDTQYF. CDR3 bases: TGTGCCAGCAGCTTATCGCTAGCGGGCACAGATACGCAGTATTTT.

The chain has TRBV5-1 and TRBJ2-2; 12 nucleotides agree with TRBD2. Germline lookup yields CDR1 SGHRS and CDR2 YFSETQ. J was trimmed by 5 bases and V by 2 bases; bases with no gene match: 1. The CDR3 length is 15 residues. CDR3 DNA sequence: TGCGCCAGCAGCTTTACTAGCGGGAGGACCGGGGAGCTGTTTTTT. It is translated as CASSFTSGRTGELFF.

This clone has more than one count but fewer than ten. The rearrangement links TRBV5-4 to TRBJ2-1; 8 positions match TRBD1. CDR3 size: 14 residues. Germline assignment: CDR1 SGHNT and CDR2 YYREEE (reference sequence). J gave up 13 bases and V 4 bases, and 13 bases lay outside the gene matches. CDR3 sequence (DNA): TGTGCCAGCAGCCCCAAGACAGGGGAGAGGGCACAGTTCTTC. Translated, it gives CASSPKTGERAQFF.

The chain uses TRBV9 and TRBJ2-2; TRBD2 might be the D (5 bases). This CDR3 is 15 amino acids long. Germline V lookup: CDR1 SGDLS, CDR2 YYNGEE. The V gene lost 0 bases and the J gene lost 6 bases, with 12 bases spanning the gap. The CDR3 protein is CASSVATGIAGELFF. CDR3 nucleotide sequence: TGTGCCAGCAGCGTAGCGACGGGGATAGCCGGGGAGCTGTTTTTT.

The chain employs TRBV5-4 and TRBJ2-7; 10 nucleotides line up with TRBD2. CDR3 length: 15 residues. Germline trimming cut 4 bases from V and 4 bases from J; bases unmatched to any gene: 8. Germline V gives CDR1 SGHNT, CDR2 YYREEE (reference sequence). The CDR3 reads CASSPGGSGRYEQYF. The CDR3 nucleotides read TGTGCCAGCAGCCCCGGGGGTAGCGGGAGGTACGAGCAGTACTTC.

The chain couples TRBV28 to TRBJ2-7, with D perhaps TRBD2 (5 bases). The CDR3 is 12 residues long. The germline gives CDR1 MDHEN, CDR2 SYDVKM. Trimming shortened V by 5 bases and J by 9 bases, and 14 bases separated the two germline ends. CDR3: CASSPRSGGQYF. For the CDR3, the DNA is TGTGCCAGCAGTCCCCGCAGCGGAGGGCAGTACTTC. The full variable domain, its missing parts supplied by reference TRBV28 and TRBJ2-7, is DVKVTQSSRYLVKRTGEKVFLECVQDMDHENMFWYRQDPGLGLRLIYFSYDVKMKEKGDIPEGYSVSREKKERFSLILESASTNQTSMYLCASSPRSGGQYFGPGTRLTVT.

The V gene is TRBV27, the J gene TRBJ2-7; 9 bases line up with TRBD2. Germline V gene lookup returns CDR1 MNHEY and CDR2 SMNVEV (reference sequence). The J segment lost 3 bases and the V segment lost 2 bases, leaving 5 bases of the junction unmatched. The CDR3 spans 15 residues. CDR3 region: CASSLGASGNYEQYF. The CDR3 DNA sequence: TGTGCCAGCAGTTTAGGGGCTAGCGGGAACTACGAGCAGTACTTC.

The gene calls are TRBV6-6 and TRBJ2-6; D may be TRBD2 (5 bases). The CDR3 sequence is 16 residues long. The V gene lost 0 bases and the J gene lost 1 base, with 7 bases spanning the gap. Per germline, CDR1 MNHNY and CDR2 SVGAGI (reference sequence). The CDR3 sequence: CASSYSRVSGANVLTF. CDR3 DNA: TGTGCCAGCAGTTACTCGAGGGTTTCTGGGGCCAACGTCCTGACTTTC.

V and J are TRBV27 and TRBJ1-3; D may be TRBD1 (5 bases). Germline assignment: CDR1 MNHEY and CDR2 SMNVEV (reference sequence). V lost 4 bases and J lost 4, with 8 bases in between. The CDR3 spans 13 residues. CDR3 DNA sequence: TGTGCCAGCAGTTCGGGGGGGGGAAACACCATATATTTT. Translation gives CASSSGGGNTIYF.

The rearrangement uses TRBV5-6 and TRBJ1-5; no reliable D call. Trimming removed 0 bases at V and 3 bases at J, with 10 bases between. The CDR3 runs 15 residues. Germline V gene sequence: CDR1 SGHDT, CDR2 YYEEEE. The CDR3 reads CASSLGSVNNQPQHF. The CDR3, as DNA: TGTGCCAGCAGCTTGGGGTCAGTAAACAATCAGCCCCAGCATTTT.

The rearrangement links TRBV7-9 to TRBJ2-3; 9 bases map to TRBD1. The germline V gene has CDR1 SEHNR and CDR2 FQNEAQ (reference sequence). The CDR3 is 16 amino acids. Trimming at V came to 5 bases and at J to 6 bases, leaving 12 bases not matched to a gene. The CDR3 DNA reads as TGTGCCAGCAGCCCGGACGGGACAGGGACCACGGATACGCAGTATTTT. Translated, it gives CASSPDGTGTTDTQYF.

The CDR3 sequence is CASSYPGTGNTEAFF. As DNA, the CDR3 is TGTGCCAGCAGTTACCCCGGGACAGGGAACACTGAAGCTTTCTTT. This chain joins TRBV6-5 and TRBJ1-1, with 8 bases matching TRBD1. CDR1 and CDR2 (germline): MNHEY, SVGAGI. The CDR3 has 15 residues. J lost 1 base, V lost 2 bases, and 3 bases had no gene match.

The chain carries TRBV13 and TRBJ2-5; the match to TRBD1 covers 8 bases. The trim removed 5 bases at V and 5 bases at J, leaving 7 bases unmatched. The CDR3 spans 14 residues. The germline V gene encodes CDR1 PRHDT and CDR2 FYEKMQ (reference sequence). The CDR3 spells CASSPGTGRETQYF. The CDR3 coding sequence is TGTGCCAGCAGCCCGGGGACAGGCAGGGAGACCCAGTACTTC. Together with reference TRBV13 and TRBJ2-5, the CDR3 gives the full variable domain: AAGVIQSPRHLIKEKRETATLKCYPIPRHDTVYWYQQGPGQDPQFLISFYEKMQSDKGSIPDRFSAQQFSDYHSELNMSSLELGDSALYFCASSPGTGRETQYFGPGTRLLVL.

The chain is built from TRBV6-6 and TRBJ2-7; 7 bases fit TRBD2. The CDR3 sequence is 12 residues long. V gave up 6 bases and J gave up 5 bases; unmatched junction bases: 4. The germline gives CDR1 MNHNY, CDR2 SVGAGI (reference sequence). CDR3 residues: CASSRGRDEQYF. The CDR3, as DNA: TGTGCCAGCAGCCGTGGGAGGGACGAGCAGTACTTC.

V usage is TRBV10-1 and J usage is TRBJ2-3; no reliable D call. This CDR3 is built from 11 residues. Germline values: CDR1 WNHNN, CDR2 SYGVQD (reference sequence). V lost 8 bases and J lost 6, with 9 bases in between. The CDR3 nucleotides read TGCGCCAGCTCCGGAGCGGATACGCAGTATTTT. Translation: CASSGADTQYF.

The gene calls are TRBV4-2 and TRBJ2-1; 7 nucleotides align to TRBD2. The CDR3 consists of 17 residues. The germline gives CDR1 LGHNA, CDR2 YNFKEQ. V was pared by 2 bases and J by 6 bases, with 13 bases of the junction left unmatched. The DNA for the CDR3 is TGTGCCAGCAGCCAATTGGACGGGACTAAGCGGGGCAATGAGCAGTTCTTC. Amino acids: CASSQLDGTKRGNEQFF.

The J gene is TRBJ2-2, the V gene TRBV7-2; TRBD2 matches 7 bases. V shed 3 bases, J shed 0 bases, and the junction held 4 bases outside the gene matches. Germline assignment: CDR1 SGHTA and CDR2 FQGNSA. This CDR3 is built from 16 residues. CDR3 loop: CASSFQRGANTGELFF. In nucleotides, the CDR3 is TGTGCCAGCAGCTTTCAGCGGGGTGCGAACACCGGGGAGCTGTTTTTT.

This clone is a singleton in its sample. The chain uses TRBV4-2 and TRBJ1-6; a possible D gene is TRBD1 (5 bases). The length of the CDR3 is 17 residues. Germline CDR1 and CDR2: LGHNA and YNFKEQ. V gave up 0 bases and J gave up 7 bases, with 16 bases separating them. The CDR3 bases are TGTGCCAGCAGCCAAGACCCCTGGGGGGGGGACAATTCACCCCTCCACTTT. Amino acids: CASSQDPWGGDNSPLHF.

This chain connects TRBV9 to TRBJ2-1; the match to TRBD2 covers 12 bases. CDR3 length equals 15 residues. V trimming: 3 bases; J trimming: 6 bases; junction bases outside the gene matches: 4. The germline V gene encodes CDR1 SGDLS and CDR2 YYNGEE. The CDR3 DNA follows: TGTGCCAGCAGCGCGCCTAGCGGGGGGGCCAATGAGCAGTTCTTC. Translation: CASSAPSGGANEQFF.